This T cell receptor beta chain was documented in a study of T cells after yellow fever vaccination (dated by TCRdb to the late 2010s). Notes on the research overall: The SMART-Seq v4 Ultra Low Input RNA kit was used to prepare libraries from fractions with low cell numbers. To track T-cell clones before and after primary and booster YFV17D yellow fever vaccination, bulk TCR alpha and beta repertoires were sequenced longitudinally. Two healthy male donors made up the cohort, one aged 18 to 30 years and the other aged 30 to 40 years. Blood was drawn at multiple timepoints before and after primary and secondary immunization, with bulk PBMC replicates and cell subsets isolated. Overall study outcomes, separate from this receptor: After the booster, most of the clones that had expanded following primary vaccination were detected again (approximately 95% of CD4 and around 90% of CD8), which suggests that memory was broadly maintained. The secondary T-cell response was weaker than the primary response but faster, peaking on day 5 instead of day 15. Only a couple of donors were included in the study, so the extent to which the findings can be generalized is limited. A small share of clonotypes was detected in both CD4 and CD8 compartments, with the overlap likely arising from convergent recombination. Computational filtering was needed because FACS-sorted repertoires could contain abundant contaminating clonotypes from the bulk population.

V sheds 1 base and J sheds 0 bases, leaving 7 bases between their ends. As encoded in the germline V gene (reference sequence), CDR1 is SEHNR while CDR2 is FQNEAQ. CDR3 length: 15 amino acids, cysteine to phenylalanine. The kept DNA is CDR3 alone, 45 bases in frame from the first base. The treatment or condition label of this sample denotes: live attenuated yellow fever vaccine strain. At each blood-draw timepoint, two biological replicates of bulk PBMCs were obtained. PBMCs were isolated from peripheral blood using a standard Ficoll-Paque protocol. TriZol was used to extract RNA from bulk PBMCs, CD4 and CD8 fractions, and dextramer-positive and dextramer-negative fractions. TCR cDNA was synthesized by 5'RACE template switching, which introduced a universal primer site and unique molecular identifiers. cDNA synthesis was primed from both the TCR alpha and TCR beta constant segments. Two PCR steps were used to amplify libraries, with sample barcodes and sequencing adapters being added in the second step. Sequencing of the libraries was done on either Illumina HiSeq 2500 (2x100 bp) or NovaSeq (2x150 bp). The study's processing was this. Reads were demultiplexed and collapsed into UMI consensus sequences with MIGEC, and V(D)J alignment was performed with MiXCR. Using edgeR on replicate PBMC samples, clonotypes were called vaccine-responding if FDR was below 0.01 and the log2 fold change was above 5 up to day 15. Each bulk clonotype was labeled CD4 or CD8 based on which sequenced repertoire, CD4 or CD8, contained the clonotype at higher abundance. TCRdb reworked the public reads: Q25 trimming with fastp, MiXCR clone assembly, productive beta chains retained. Entries that share a CDR3 protein sequence are merged under the most common genes and DNA. The V and J calls follow TCRdb's processing rather than the paper's. The sample has a few hundred thousand distinct CDR3 sequences on record, around 6.8% of them singletons. Of the sample, over 15% falls within the top ten clones.

About this clonotype itself: Its recognized antigen is unknown. No quality values exist for individual bases; no much larger clone is one base distant.

The clonotype originates from a man younger than 35 who received the YFV17D yellow fever vaccine. Material: PBMCs, obtained 35 to 50 days after the first yellow fever vaccination. The chain joins TRBV7-9 to TRBJ1-5; the D gene lacks a confident call. The CDR3 region: CASSLGSYSNQPQHF. In nucleotide form, the sequence is TGTGCCAGCAGCTTAGGGAGCTATAGCAATCAGCCCCAGCATTTT.